This TCR beta chain was found in a study of blood T cell repertoires in COVID-19. Background on the study: The analysed material was cDNA or gDNA that came from T cells, B-cell-depleted T cells, or PBMCs.

CDR3 length: 13 residues. V shed 1 base and J shed 2 bases, with 6 bases lying between them. Per germline, CDR1 GTSNPN and CDR2 SVGIG (reference sequence). This table comes from immunoSEQ multiplex PCR, and its TCRdb copy is limited to in-frame clones, with some not included. The sample includes around 100,000 clones, 87% of them seen just once. The TCR originated in a young man in a cohort sampled during active COVID-19. The rearrangement joins TRBV30 to TRBJ2-1, with D possibly being TRBD1 (5 bases). Sequencing input: peripheral blood. For the CDR3, the DNA is TGTGCCTGGAGTGGGGGCCCCTACAATGAGCAGTTCTTC. This codes for CAWSGGPYNEQFF.